Each of the 30 T cell receptor beta chains below was sequenced from the same sample in a study of blood T cell repertoires in COVID-19 (dated by TCRdb to about 2020). Library method: the immunoSEQ multiplex PCR assay. This immuneACCESS table, as held by TCRdb, lists in-frame sequences with V and J called but not all clones. Of the missing ones, under half trace to an unresolved V gene in checked studies; the others have no known cause. The sample yields around 160,000 clones; more than 80% were counted once. The ten largest clones capture 8% to 9% of the sample. Material: peripheral blood. All receptors derive from a human donor with acute or convalescent COVID-19. The donor label of this sample is uncertain.

The rearrangement joins TRBV11-2 to TRBJ2-4; 8 bases are a match to TRBD2. V gave up 1 base and J gave up 2 bases; unmatched junction bases: 4. The CDR3 runs to 16 residues. The germline V gene has CDR1 SGHAT and CDR2 FQNNGV. CDR3 bases: TGTGCCAGCAGCTTAGGCGGGGGGAGAACCAAAAACATTCAGTACTTC. It translates to CASSLGGGRTKNIQYF.

J is TRBJ1-3 and V is TRBV30, with a weak D call TRBD1 (6 bases). Trimming removed 6 bases at V and 2 bases at J, with 11 bases between. In germline, CDR1 is GTSNPN, CDR2 SVGIG (reference sequence). The CDR3 totals 13 residues. The CDR3 DNA sequence: TGTGCCTGCAGGGGTGGGCCTGGAAACACCATATATTTT. Protein sequence: CACRGGPGNTIYF.

This clone was recorded only once. V is TRBV7-7 and J is TRBJ1-1, with D maybe TRBD1 (6 bases). V was shortened by 11 bases and J by 5 bases, with 18 bases between the two germline ends. Germline CDR1 and CDR2: SSHAT and FNYEAQ (reference sequence). The CDR3 length is 13 residues. The CDR3 DNA sequence: TGTGCCTCGGCGCCTCTAAGGGGGACTGAAGCTTTCTTT. As protein: CASAPLRGTEAFF.

This chain uses TRBV5-1 with TRBJ1-6; D gene ambiguous. V was shortened by 1 base and J by 6 bases, with 14 bases between the two germline ends. Germline CDR1 and CDR2: SGHRS and YFSETQ. This CDR3 region has 16 residues. DNA of the CDR3: TGCGCCAGCAGCTTGTACGGGGTTGAGGGTAATTCACCCCTCCACTTT. This gives the protein CASSLYGVEGNSPLHF. Drawing the rest from reference TRBV5-1 and TRBJ1-6, the complete variable domain is KAGVTQTPRYLIKTRGQQVTLSCSPISGHRSVSWYQQTPGQGLQFLFEYFSETQRNKGNFPGRFSGRQFSNSRSEMNVSTLELGDSALYLCASSLYGVEGNSPLHFGNGTRLTVT.

This chain joins TRBV24-1 and TRBJ2-1; 9 bases fit TRBD1. With 5 bases clipped from V and 7 bases from J, the junction kept 8 bases outside the gene matches. CDR1 and CDR2 (germline): KGHDR, SFDVKD. The CDR3 contains 15 residues. CDR3 residues: CATSATDRGKNEQFF. As DNA, the CDR3 is TGTGCCACCAGTGCCACGGACAGGGGTAAAAATGAGCAGTTCTTC.

The genes are TRBV6-5 and TRBJ2-1; D may be TRBD1 (5 bases). This CDR3 contains 15 residues. Trimming cost V 5 bases and J 4 bases, with 15 bases left between them. In germline, CDR1 is MNHEY, CDR2 SVGAGI. The CDR3, as DNA: TGTGCCAGCAGTACAGGTCTTGGTTGGTACAATGAGCAGTTCTTC. This gives the protein CASSTGLGWYNEQFF.

The chain couples TRBV2 to TRBJ2-1; D is uncertain. The CDR3 covers 17 residues. Germline V gene sequence: CDR1 SNHLY, CDR2 FYNNEI. V lost 5 bases and J lost 2, with 19 bases in between. In DNA form, the CDR3 reads TGTGCCAGCAGTCACAGCTTACAGTTTGGTACCTACAATGAGCAGTTCTTC. It codes for CASSHSLQFGTYNEQFF. Drawing the rest from reference TRBV2 and TRBJ2-1, the complete variable domain is EPEVTQTPSHQVTQMGQEVILRCVPISNHLYFYWYRQILGQKVEFLVSFYNNEISEKSEIFDDQFSVERPDGSNFTLKIRSTKLEDSAMYFCASSHSLQFGTYNEQFFGPGTRLTVL.

The rearrangement joins TRBV2 to TRBJ1-3; TRBD1 matches at 7 bases. V shed 6 bases and J 0 bases; nucleotides not matched to a gene: 5. The CDR3 loop spans 15 amino acids. CDR1 is SNHLY and CDR2 is FYNNEI in the germline V gene. CDR3 residues: CASRAQGSSGNTIYF. The CDR3 bases are TGTGCCAGCAGGGCACAGGGGAGCTCTGGAAACACCATATATTTT.

The rearrangement links TRBV30 to TRBJ1-1; TRBD1 agrees at 9 bases. Unmatched junction bases numbered 8, after V lost 3 bases and J lost 3 bases. This CDR3 has 15 amino acids. Germline CDR1 GTSNPN, CDR2 SVGIG (reference sequence). The chain's CDR3 is CAWSSIDRGYTEAFF. CDR3 nucleotides: TGTGCCTGGAGCTCAATCGACAGGGGGTACACTGAAGCTTTCTTT.

The V and J genes are TRBV5-1 and TRBJ1-6; TRBD1 matches at 7 bases. This CDR3 contains 14 residues. Looked up from germline, CDR1 is SGHRS and CDR2 is YFSETQ. The V segment lost 4 bases and the J segment 8 bases; nucleotides outside the gene matches: 6. CDR3 amino acids: CASSRAGTDSPLHF. The DNA for the CDR3 is TGCGCCAGCAGCCGAGCCGGGACAGATTCACCCCTCCACTTT.

The V call is TRBV5-1, the J call TRBJ1-2, with TRBD1 matching 7 bases. Trimming removed 3 bases from V and 3 bases from J; junction bases left unmatched: 5. CDR1 is SGHRS and CDR2 is YFSETQ in the germline V gene. The CDR3 consists of 14 residues. In DNA, the CDR3 is TGCGCCAGCAGCTCCGACAGGGCGGACTATGGCTACACCTTC. Its translation is CASSSDRADYGYTF.

The chain couples TRBV5-1 to TRBJ2-2, with a tentative D call TRBD2 (6 bases). CDR3 length: 18 residues. CDR1 is SGHRS, CDR2 YFSETQ, per germline. Trimming stripped 0 bases from V and 0 bases from J, with 15 bases between. The CDR3 sequence: CASSLGGGALTNTGELFF. In nucleotides, the CDR3 is TGCGCCAGCAGCTTGGGTGGAGGGGCCCTTACGAACACCGGGGAGCTGTTTTTT.

This chain joins TRBV7-2 and TRBJ1-1; D gene uncertain. The CDR3 totals 15 residues. V was shortened by 5 bases and J by 0 bases, with 13 bases between the two germline ends. Germline CDR1 SGHTA, CDR2 FQGNSA. For the CDR3, the DNA is TGTGCCAGCAGCCCAGGAGGACTGTTGAACACTGAAGCTTTCTTT. This sequence encodes CASSPGGLLNTEAFF.

This clone appeared a few times. This chain links TRBV24-1 with TRBJ2-3; 11 bases line up with TRBD2. V shed 3 bases and J 6 bases; nucleotides not matched to a gene: 13. The germline V gene has CDR1 KGHDR and CDR2 SFDVKD. This CDR3 comprises 18 residues. CDR3 amino acids: CATSDPLAGGPLGDTQYF. The CDR3 DNA sequence: TGTGCCACCAGTGATCCTCTAGCGGGGGGCCCCTTGGGTGATACGCAGTATTTT.

The gene calls are TRBV2 and TRBJ2-1; TRBD2 is a possible D gene (6 bases). The CDR3 spans 13 residues. From germline, CDR1 is SNHLY and CDR2 FYNNEI. With 3 bases removed from V and 11 bases from J, the gap between germline ends came to 14 bases. The CDR3 spells CASSEGGRRKQFF. In DNA, the CDR3 is TGTGCCAGCAGTGAGGGGGGACGGAGGAAGCAGTTCTTC.

V is TRBV6-5 and J is TRBJ2-3, with a possible D match to TRBD2 (5 bases). Trimming removed 6 bases from V and 0 bases from J, with 10 bases in between. The CDR3 covers 14 residues. Germline V lookup: CDR1 MNHEY, CDR2 SVGAGI. CDR3 in amino acids: CASRRGISTDTQYF. CDR3 nucleotide sequence: TGTGCCAGCAGACGGGGTATCAGCACAGATACGCAGTATTTT.

CDR3 protein: CASKTTGDGNQPQHF. In nucleotides, the CDR3 is TGTGCCAGCAAAACAACAGGGGATGGCAATCAGCCCCAGCATTTT. The chain links TRBV2 to TRBJ1-5; 7 nucleotides line up with TRBD1. The CDR3 covers 15 residues. V lost 7 bases, J lost 2 bases, and 8 bases stayed unmatched. CDR1 and CDR2 (germline): SNHLY, FYNNEI. The full variable domain, its missing parts supplied by reference TRBV2 and TRBJ1-5, is EPEVTQTPSHQVTQMGQEVILRCVPISNHLYFYWYRQILGQKVEFLVSFYNNEISEKSEIFDDQFSVERPDGSNFTLKIRSTKLEDSAMYFCASKTTGDGNQPQHFGDGTRLSIL.

CDR3 nucleotides: TGTGCCAGCAGCTTAGGACAGGGTAGGGATGGCTACACCTTC. Amino acid sequence: CASSLGQGRDGYTF. The rearrangement links TRBV11-2 to TRBJ1-2; TRBD1 aligns across 7 bases. V was pared by 1 base and J by 6 bases, with 5 bases of the junction left unmatched. The CDR3 contains 14 residues. Germline V gives CDR1 SGHAT, CDR2 FQNNGV.

The chain couples TRBV11-3 to TRBJ2-5, with 8 bases that match TRBD2. The CDR3 contains 16 residues. In germline, CDR1 is SGHNT, CDR2 YENEEA. V lost 1 base and J lost 2; bases outside the gene matches: 6. CDR3 in DNA: TGTGCCAGCAGCTTAGGGACTAGCAATCAACAAGAGACCCAGTACTTC. Protein: CASSLGTSNQQETQYF.

The gene calls are TRBV2 and TRBJ2-2; D gene unclear. The germline V gene has CDR1 SNHLY and CDR2 FYNNEI. V shed 4 bases and J shed 2 bases, with 8 bases lying between them. The CDR3 contains 14 residues. CDR3 in amino acids: CASSVDSNTGELFF. As DNA, the CDR3 is TGTGCCAGCAGTGTAGACTCCAACACCGGGGAGCTGTTTTTT.

The genes are TRBV5-1 and TRBJ2-1; D gene uncertain. Trimming stripped 1 base from V and 4 bases from J, with 9 bases between. From germline, CDR1 is SGHRS and CDR2 YFSETQ. CDR3 length: 14 amino acids. Here the CDR3 DNA reads TGCGCCAGCAGCTTGTACCAGTTTTACAATGAGCAGTTCTTC. Its translation: CASSLYQFYNEQFF.

CDR3 coding DNA: TGCGCCAGCAGTCAATCTGCTCAGGCGACTAATGAAAAACTGTTTTTT. It is translated as CASSQSAQATNEKLFF. The gene calls are TRBV23-1 and TRBJ1-4; unclear D gene. TRBV23-1 is assigned to the ORF class and has an uncertain function. V gave up 0 bases and J gave up 2 bases, with 10 bases separating them. The CDR3 runs 16 residues.

The rearrangement uses TRBV30 and TRBJ1-2; no reliable D call. Germline V CDR1 and CDR2: GTSNPN, SVGIG (reference sequence). CDR3 length: 11 amino acids. Trimming stripped 3 bases from V and 5 bases from J, with 7 bases between. This CDR3 is CAWRRFYGYTF. In DNA form, the CDR3 reads TGTGCCTGGAGGAGGTTTTATGGCTACACCTTC.

This sequence joins TRBV24-1 and TRBJ2-2; D may be TRBD2 (6 bases). CDR1 and CDR2 from the germline V gene are KGHDR and SFDVKD. This CDR3 has 15 amino acids. The V end was cut by 3 bases, the J end by 4 bases, with 11 bases between. CDR3 sequence (DNA): TGTGCCACCAGTGATCGGCAGGGACTCACCGGGGAGCTGTTTTTT. Amino acids: CATSDRQGLTGELFF.

V is TRBV24-1 and J is TRBJ2-5, with a weak D call TRBD2 (6 bases). Germline CDR1 and CDR2: KGHDR and SFDVKD. V lost 4 bases and J 2 bases, leaving 10 bases between the germline ends. The CDR3 spans 14 residues. This CDR3 is CATSEAGRQETQYF. CDR3 sequence (DNA): TGTGCCACCAGTGAGGCCGGGAGACAAGAGACCCAGTACTTC.

The genes are TRBV11-2 and TRBJ1-2; TRBD1 matches at 9 bases. J gave up 8 bases and V 5 bases, and 15 bases lay outside the gene matches. CDR1 and CDR2 (germline): SGHAT, FQNNGV. The CDR3 length is 16 residues. The CDR3 protein is CASSPGTGIRGDGYTF. The CDR3 nucleotides read TGTGCCAGCAGCCCCGGGACAGGGATAAGAGGGGACGGCTACACCTTC.

The chain couples TRBV19 to TRBJ1-4; 7 bases align to TRBD1. The CDR3 is made up of 14 amino acids. Trimming took 7 bases from V and 8 from J; bases not matched to a gene: 10. Germline CDR1 is LNHDA and CDR2 is SQIVND (reference sequence). For the CDR3, the DNA is TGTGCCAGTAAAGGGATCGGAGGGGGCGAAAAACTGTTTTTT. Residues: CASKGIGGGEKLFF.

The genes are TRBV7-6 and TRBJ2-7, with D hard to call. CDR3 length: 14 amino acids. V shed 0 bases and J shed 5 bases, with 11 bases lying between them. Germline CDR1 SGHVS, CDR2 FNYEAQ. CDR3 coding DNA: TGTGCCAGCAGCTTAGCTTCCGGGTCCCACGAGCAGTACGTC. Its translation is CASSLASGSHEQYV.

This clone was seen a single time. The rearrangement uses TRBV11-1 and TRBJ2-1; 7 bases agree with TRBD1. CDR1 and CDR2 from the germline V gene are SGHAT and FQDESV (reference sequence). V dropped 3 bases and J dropped 0; count of bases not matched to a gene: 5. The CDR3 is 16 amino acids. The CDR3 sequence: CASSFHRGSSYNEQFF. CDR3 nucleotide sequence: TGTGCCAGCAGCTTCCACAGGGGTAGCTCCTACAATGAGCAGTTCTTC.

The V and J genes are TRBV7-2 and TRBJ2-3; TRBD2 matches at 8 bases. Germline lookup yields CDR1 SGHTA and CDR2 FQGNSA. The CDR3 sequence is 15 residues long. V lost 7 bases, J lost 1 base, and 7 bases stayed unmatched. This CDR3 is CASTPGGPGTDTQYF. In DNA, the CDR3 is TGTGCCAGCACCCCGGGGGGGCCCGGCACAGATACGCAGTATTTT.